Presented here are 24 T cell receptor beta chains from one specimen sequenced in a study of CD8 T cells in ankylosing spondylitis. TCRdb re-analysed the 5' RACE reads in MiXCR, keeping a single row per CDR3 protein. The table shows fewer than 400,000 distinct CDR3 sequences, with approximately 15% occurring only once. Sequencing was carried out using blood, either unsorted or a sorted T cell fraction (not recorded which). The receptor source for this set is a male donor with ankylosing spondylitis or in good health (not recorded which).

The chain joins TRBV9 to TRBJ2-7; tentatively, D is TRBD1 (5 bases). Trimming stripped 0 bases from V and 2 bases from J, with 12 bases between. Per the germline V gene, CDR1 is SGDLS and CDR2 is YYNGEE. The CDR3 runs to 15 residues. For the CDR3, the DNA is TGTGCCAGCAGCGTAGGTTCAGGGTCAACCTACGAGCAGTACTTC. Its protein is CASSVGSGSTYEQYF.

This clonotype was counted a few times. The chain links TRBV5-1 to TRBJ1-1; weak D call: TRBD1 (5 bases). Trimming cost V 4 bases and J 0 bases, with 16 bases left between them. Germline values: CDR1 SGHRS, CDR2 YFSETQ. This CDR3 has 16 amino acids. In DNA form, the CDR3 reads TGCGCCAGCAGCCCGCGACAGTTCCCCATGAACACTGAAGCTTTCTTT. It translates to CASSPRQFPMNTEAFF.

This clonotype has a count of ten or more. The chain carries TRBV5-5 and TRBJ2-3; D unclear. The CDR3 length is 14 residues. From germline, CDR1 is SGHKS and CDR2 YYEKEE (reference sequence). With 2 bases removed from V and 1 base from J, the gap between germline ends came to 8 bases. The CDR3 nucleotides are TGTGCCAGCAGCTTAGGGTGGGGCACAGATACGCAGTATTTT. Its protein is CASSLGWGTDTQYF.

The chain joins TRBV7-9 to TRBJ2-2; 7 bases line up with TRBD1. The CDR3 is 15 amino acids. The junction had 10 bases not matched to a gene; V was cut back by 4 bases and J by 8 bases. Germline V gene sequence: CDR1 SEHNR, CDR2 FQNEAQ (reference sequence). The CDR3 DNA reads TGTGCCAGCAGCTCGCCCTATGAGGGGGCTGGGGAGCTGTTTTTT. It specifies CASSSPYEGAGELFF.

This clonotype was counted between two and nine times. V is TRBV20-1 and J is TRBJ2-3; the D is unclear. V lost 7 bases and J lost 3, with 14 bases in between. Germline V CDR1 and CDR2: DFQATT, SNEGSKA (reference sequence). The CDR3 is 13 residues long. The CDR3 bases are TGCAGTGTTCCGGATCCAGGAACAGATACGCAGTATTTT. Its translation is CSVPDPGTDTQYF.

This clonotype was observed a few times. The CDR3 loop reads CASSLDRLLSGANVLTF. CDR3 sequence (DNA): TGCGCCAGCAGCTTGGACCGGTTACTCTCTGGGGCCAACGTCCTGACTTTC. This chain joins TRBV5-1 and TRBJ2-6; D is ambiguous. The germline V gene has CDR1 SGHRS and CDR2 YFSETQ. V gave up 0 bases and J gave up 0 bases, with 10 bases separating them. The CDR3 runs to 17 residues. Full variable domain (outside the CDR3, taken from reference TRBV5-1 and TRBJ2-6): KAGVTQTPRYLIKTRGQQVTLSCSPISGHRSVSWYQQTPGQGLQFLFEYFSETQRNKGNFPGRFSGRQFSNSRSEMNVSTLELGDSALYLCASSLDRLLSGANVLTFGAGSRLTVL.

This clonotype was found many times. V usage is TRBV20-1 and J usage is TRBJ1-5; D not resolved. CDR3 length equals 13 residues. Per the germline V gene, CDR1 is DFQATT and CDR2 is SNEGSKA (reference sequence). V shed 2 bases and J shed 4 bases, with 9 bases lying between them. CDR3 coding DNA: TGCAGTGCTAGAATTACCGTGAATCAGCCCCAGCATTTT. Residues: CSARITVNQPQHF.

This clonotype was detected ten times or more. This chain links TRBV10-3 with TRBJ2-3, with 8 positions matching TRBD2. The CDR3 extends over 14 amino acids. V trimming: 6 bases; J trimming: 5 bases; junction bases outside the gene matches: 7. Germline CDR1 and CDR2: ENHRY and SYGVKD. The CDR3 region is CAIRERELRDTQYF. The CDR3 region has the DNA TGTGCCATCAGAGAGCGGGAGCTCAGAGATACGCAGTATTTT.

The gene calls are TRBV20-1 and TRBJ1-5, with a tentative D call TRBD1 (6 bases). The germline gives CDR1 DFQATT, CDR2 SNEGSKA (reference sequence). This CDR3 spans 15 amino acids. Deletions cut 4 bases from V and 3 bases from J, with 16 bases between. The CDR3 DNA reads as TGCAGTGCTACAGGCGGGGGGCAGTACAATCAGCCCCAGCATTTT. Its translation is CSATGGGQYNQPQHF.

The CDR3 DNA is TGCGCCAGCAGCTCTAGCGGGAGAGAAGATACGCAGTATTTT. Its translation: CASSSSGREDTQYF. The V and J genes are TRBV5-1 and TRBJ2-3; TRBD2 aligns across 10 bases. Trimming at V came to 3 bases and at J to 5 bases, leaving 3 bases not matched to a gene. From germline, CDR1 is SGHRS and CDR2 YFSETQ. The CDR3 has 14 residues.

The rearrangement uses TRBV7-9 and TRBJ1-1; D gene unclear. The CDR3 is 12 amino acids. The V gene's germline CDR1 is SEHNR and CDR2 FQNEAQ (reference sequence). Deletions cut 5 bases from V and 11 bases from J, with 15 bases between. This chain's CDR3 is CASSLMPPGAFF. In DNA, the CDR3 is TGTGCCAGCAGCCTGATGCCCCCCGGGGCTTTCTTT.

This clonotype came up a few times. The chain has TRBV29-1 and TRBJ1-2; D gene ambiguous. With 4 bases removed from V and 0 bases from J, the gap between germline ends came to 12 bases. Germline CDR1 SQVTM, CDR2 ANQGSEA. The CDR3 is 14 residues long. The DNA for the CDR3 is TGCAGCGTTGCGAGGCAGCTTACTAACTATGGCTACACCTTC. Protein product: CSVARQLTNYGYTF. Together with reference TRBV29-1 and TRBJ1-2, the CDR3 gives the full variable domain: SAVISQKPSRDICQRGTSLTIQCQVDSQVTMMFWYRQQPGQSLTLIATANQGSEATYESGFVIDKFPISRPNLTFSTLTVSNMSPEDSSIYLCSVARQLTNYGYTFGSGTRLTVV.

The sample holds a few counts of this clonotype. The chain links TRBV5-1 to TRBJ2-7; 10 nucleotides match TRBD1. Germline trimming cut 2 bases from V and 4 bases from J; bases unmatched to any gene: 3. The length of the CDR3 is 14 residues. Germline CDR1 is SGHRS and CDR2 is YFSETQ. CDR3 residues: CASSLRTGGYEQYF. In nucleotides, the CDR3 is TGCGCCAGCAGCTTACGGACAGGGGGATACGAGCAGTACTTC.

This clonotype was counted a few times. This chain links TRBV12-3 or TRBV12-4 with TRBJ2-3, with D hard to call. The ends were cut back, 4 bases at V and 2 bases at J, with 13 bases in the middle. The CDR3 totals 15 residues. In DNA, the CDR3 is TGTGCCAGCAGTTACCGCGGTCTGGCCACAGATACGCAGTATTTT. Translated, it gives CASSYRGLATDTQYF.

The CDR3 loop is CASSQRTRGQYF. DNA of the CDR3: TGTGCCAGCAGCCAACGGACAAGGGGGCAGTACTTC. The chain links TRBV7-9 to TRBJ2-7; a weak D match, TRBD1 (5 bases). The V and J ends lost 5 bases and 9 bases respectively, with 14 bases between them. CDR3 length: 12 amino acids. The germline V gene has CDR1 SEHNR and CDR2 FQNEAQ (reference sequence).

This chain joins TRBV28 and TRBJ2-7; D perhaps matches TRBD2 (5 bases). This CDR3 is 11 amino acids long. The germline gives CDR1 MDHEN, CDR2 SYDVKM. Trimming pared 3 bases from V and 7 bases from J, leaving 7 bases between. In nucleotides, the CDR3 is TGTGCCAGCAGTTTGTGGGAGGAGCAGTACTTC. Translated: CASSLWEEQYF.

The genes are TRBV4-2 and TRBJ1-2; D gene ambiguous. Trimming pared 0 bases from V and 6 bases from J, leaving 14 bases between. The CDR3 has 15 amino acids. Germline-derived CDR1 and CDR2 are LGHNA and YNFKEQ. CDR3 in DNA: TGTGCCAGCAGCCAAGATGGGATCGGGTTGGATGGCTACACCTTC. It encodes CASSQDGIGLDGYTF.

The chain recombines TRBV29-1 with TRBJ2-2; TRBD2 is a possible D gene (5 bases). Looked up from germline, CDR1 is SQVTM and CDR2 is ANQGSEA. The CDR3 covers 16 residues. The V gene lost 3 bases and the J gene lost 4 bases, with 18 bases spanning the gap. This CDR3 is CSVDQVVKRGTGELFF. CDR3 DNA sequence: TGCAGCGTTGATCAGGTGGTGAAACGGGGCACCGGGGAGCTGTTTTTT.

The chain joins TRBV6-2 or TRBV6-3 to TRBJ1-2; D remains ambiguous. This CDR3 has 15 amino acids. With 5 bases removed from V and 2 bases from J, the gap between germline ends came to 15 bases. Looked up from germline, CDR1 is MNHEY and CDR2 is SVGEGT. CDR3 region: CASSPTPGENYGYTF. CDR3 DNA: TGTGCCAGCAGTCCCACCCCGGGAGAGAACTATGGCTACACCTTC.

This clonotype has just a few counts. The chain combines TRBV5-1 with TRBJ1-2; D not certain. The CDR3 totals 15 residues. Germline CDR1 and CDR2: SGHRS and YFSETQ. V lost 4 bases and J lost 2, with 15 bases in between. The CDR3 DNA is TGCGCCAGCAGCCAAACCTACGGGGTGAACTATGGCTACACCTTC. The encoded protein is CASSQTYGVNYGYTF.

There are a few counts of this clonotype. The chain recombines TRBV7-6 with TRBJ1-1; the D is unclear. Germline V gene sequence: CDR1 SGHVS, CDR2 FNYEAQ. Trimming removed 6 bases from V and 1 base from J, with 9 bases in between. The CDR3 spans 13 residues. CDR3 DNA sequence: TGTGCCAGCAGTCCCTCACCGAACACTGAAGCTTTCTTT. Translation: CASSPSPNTEAFF.

This clonotype was seen ten or more times. The rearrangement uses TRBV9 and TRBJ1-1; D is perhaps TRBD1 (6 bases). The CDR3 runs 13 residues. The germline V and J ends were trimmed by 0 bases and 4 bases, with 7 bases remaining between them. CDR1 is SGDLS and CDR2 is YYNGEE in the germline V gene. CDR3 sequence reads: CASSVDRATEAFF. The CDR3 bases are TGTGCCAGCAGCGTAGACAGGGCCACTGAAGCTTTCTTT.

The V gene is TRBV5-1, the J gene TRBJ2-3; D is possibly TRBD2 (7 bases). CDR3 length equals 15 residues. Germline lookup yields CDR1 SGHRS and CDR2 YFSETQ. Trimming left V 0 bases short and J 6 bases short, with 14 bases between. The CDR3 loop is CASSLVTRGGDTQYF. The CDR3 DNA follows: TGCGCCAGCAGCTTGGTAACCAGGGGAGGGGATACGCAGTATTTT.

This rearrangement joins TRBV20-1 to TRBJ2-1; a weak D match, TRBD2 (5 bases). The V and J ends lost 6 bases and 5 bases respectively, with 17 bases between them. The CDR3 covers 14 residues. Germline assignment: CDR1 DFQATT and CDR2 SNEGSKA (reference sequence). The CDR3 reads CSASATSGDNEQFF. Written as DNA, the CDR3 is TGCAGTGCCTCGGCTACGAGCGGAGACAATGAGCAGTTCTTC.